These 13 T cell receptor beta chains were all obtained from the same sample, sequenced in a study of tumor-infiltrating lymphocytes in localized non-small cell lung cancer. Clones were read by immunoSEQ multiplex PCR, and TCRdb kept only the in-frame ones, dropping some. The table lists about 12,000 clones, 86% of them singletons. Material for sequencing was lung tumor tissue. These receptors were obtained from a human donor with non-small cell lung cancer.

The rearrangement uses TRBV5-4 and TRBJ2-5, with 9 nucleotides matching TRBD2. CDR1 and CDR2 (germline): SGHNT, YYREEE (reference sequence). Trimming took 4 bases from V and 5 from J; bases not matched to a gene: 18. This CDR3 is 18 amino acids long. This chain's CDR3 is CASSPGGVQREDWETQYF. The CDR3 DNA reads as TGTGCCAGCAGCCCAGGCGGGGTCCAGCGGGAGGACTGGGAGACCCAGTACTTC.

The chain combines TRBV2 with TRBJ2-7, with D possibly called TRBD1 or TRBD2 (5 bases each). The CDR3 covers 11 residues. V gave up 7 bases and J gave up 12 bases, with 16 bases separating them. The V gene's germline CDR1 is SNHLY and CDR2 FYNNEI. As DNA, the CDR3 is TGTGCCAGCACCAGAGGAGAGGGGACGTACTTC. Its protein is CASTRGEGTYF.

CDR3 coding DNA: TGCGCCAGCAGCTTGGACGGGGTAGGCGACGAGCAGTACTTC. This sequence encodes CASSLDGVGDEQYF. The gene calls are TRBV5-1 and TRBJ2-7, with a weak D call TRBD2 (5 bases). The CDR3 sequence is 14 residues long. From germline, CDR1 is SGHRS and CDR2 YFSETQ. Trimming removed 0 bases at V and 5 bases at J, with 12 bases between.

The chain carries TRBV19 and TRBJ2-2; TRBD1 aligns across 7 bases. CDR3 length: 18 residues. The J segment lost 1 base and the V segment lost 0 bases, leaving 8 bases of the junction unmatched. From germline, CDR1 is LNHDA and CDR2 SQIVND (reference sequence). CDR3 in amino acids: CASSIDPPGTVNTGELFF. For the CDR3, the DNA is TGTGCCAGTAGTATAGATCCCCCCGGGACAGTGAACACCGGGGAGCTGTTTTTT.

The chain is built from TRBV19 and TRBJ1-5; D remains ambiguous. CDR3 length: 13 residues. V was shortened by 7 bases and J by 6 bases, with 13 bases between the two germline ends. Germline CDR1 reads LNHDA; CDR2 reads SQIVND (reference sequence). The CDR3 nucleotides are TGTGCCAGTACCAGGCTGCTCGGTCAGCCCCAGCATTTT. Translating it yields CASTRLLGQPQHF.

The chain has TRBV28 and TRBJ1-3; unclear D gene. Germline CDR1 MDHEN, CDR2 SYDVKM. The CDR3 is 16 amino acids. V shed 2 bases and J shed 0 bases, with 11 bases lying between them. CDR3 amino acids: CASSLPPDFSGNTIYF. The CDR3 DNA sequence: TGTGCCAGCAGTTTACCCCCGGATTTCTCTGGAAACACCATATATTTT.

Notes on this clone: Additional DNA sequences in this sample encode the identical CDR3. The rearrangement links TRBV6-1 to TRBJ2-3; D is ambiguous. Trimming shortened V by 2 bases and J by 2 bases, and 2 bases separated the two germline ends. Germline loops: CDR1 MNHNS, CDR2 SASEGT. This CDR3 has 12 amino acids. CDR3 bases: TGTGCCAGCAGTGAACACACAGATACGCAGTATTTT. This codes for CASSEHTDTQYF.

The V and J genes are TRBV19 and TRBJ1-1, with TRBD1 matching 7 bases. Germline V lookup: CDR1 LNHDA, CDR2 SQIVND (reference sequence). The CDR3 is 16 amino acids. J gave up 4 bases and V 8 bases, and 16 bases lay outside the gene matches. Here the CDR3 DNA reads TGTGCCAGTCGCAGACAGGGAGGGACTGGTGGCACTGAAGCTTTCTTT. Translated, it gives CASRRQGGTGGTEAFF.

The chain has TRBV29-1 and TRBJ2-1, with 8 bases aligning to TRBD1. The CDR3 consists of 14 residues. J lost 0 bases, V lost 4 bases, and 2 bases had no gene match. From germline, CDR1 is SQVTM and CDR2 ANQGSEA. CDR3: CSVGDRSSYNEQFF. The CDR3, as DNA: TGCAGCGTTGGGGACAGGAGCTCCTACAATGAGCAGTTCTTC.

This clone occurred once. The chain carries TRBV11-2 and TRBJ2-7; D ambiguous. Germline V gives CDR1 SGHAT, CDR2 FQNNGV. The CDR3 has 12 amino acids. V was trimmed by 3 bases and J by 10 bases, leaving 13 bases between them. This CDR3 is CASSFLRQIQYF. The CDR3 DNA follows: TGTGCCAGCAGCTTTTTACGACAAATTCAGTACTTC.

This sequence joins TRBV2 and TRBJ2-7; tentative D call: TRBD2 (5 bases). Per germline, CDR1 SNHLY and CDR2 FYNNEI. V dropped 9 bases and J dropped 3 bases, with 9 bases sitting between them. The CDR3 spans 11 residues. CDR3 sequence reads: CASHAGYEQYF. The CDR3, as DNA: TGTGCCAGTCATGCGGGCTACGAGCAGTACTTC.

In its sample, this clone was seen a few times. V and J are TRBV5-1 and TRBJ1-5, with D perhaps TRBD1 (5 bases). Germline V gives CDR1 SGHRS, CDR2 YFSETQ. This CDR3 spans 15 amino acids. V was cut by 0 bases and J by 3 bases, with 10 bases left in between. Here the CDR3 reads CASSLAAGPNQPQHF. In DNA form, the CDR3 reads TGCGCCAGCAGCTTGGCCGCAGGGCCCAATCAGCCCCAGCATTTT. The complete variable domain, with remaining parts taken from reference TRBV5-1 and TRBJ1-5, reads KAGVTQTPRYLIKTRGQQVTLSCSPISGHRSVSWYQQTPGQGLQFLFEYFSETQRNKGNFPGRFSGRQFSNSRSEMNVSTLELGDSALYLCASSLAAGPNQPQHFGDGTRLSIL.

The table lists this clone with a few counts. The V and J genes are TRBV20-1 and TRBJ1-2; tentatively, D is TRBD1 (6 bases). Trimming took off 5 bases at V and 4 bases at J, with 8 bases between the two ends. CDR1 is DFQATT, CDR2 SNEGSKA, per germline (reference sequence). There are 11 residues in the CDR3. The CDR3 DNA sequence: TGCAGTGCTCCGGACAGCTATGGCTACACCTTC. Translation gives CSAPDSYGYTF.